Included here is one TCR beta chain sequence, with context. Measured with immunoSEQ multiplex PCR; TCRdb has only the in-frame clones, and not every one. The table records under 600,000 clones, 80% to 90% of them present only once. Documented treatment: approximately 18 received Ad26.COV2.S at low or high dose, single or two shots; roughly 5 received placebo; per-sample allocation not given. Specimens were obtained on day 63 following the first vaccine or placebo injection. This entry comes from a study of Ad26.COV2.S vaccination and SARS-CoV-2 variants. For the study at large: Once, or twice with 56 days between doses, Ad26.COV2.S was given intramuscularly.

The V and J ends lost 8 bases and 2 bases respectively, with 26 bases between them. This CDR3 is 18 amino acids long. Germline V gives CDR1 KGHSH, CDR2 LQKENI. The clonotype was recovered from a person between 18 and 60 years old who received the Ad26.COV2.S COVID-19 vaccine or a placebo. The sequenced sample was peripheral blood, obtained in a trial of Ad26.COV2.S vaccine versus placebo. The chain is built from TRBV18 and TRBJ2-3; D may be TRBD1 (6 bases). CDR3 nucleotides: TGTGCCAGCGCCCCGGACCTCCCCGTTCAGGGGTACACAGATACGCAGTATTTT. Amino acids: CASAPDLPVQGYTDTQYF.